The T cell receptor (beta chain) under discussion was sequenced for a study of Ad26.COV2.S vaccination and SARS-CoV-2 variants. Trimming cost V 0 bases and J 6 bases, with 10 bases left between them. Germline CDR1 is SGHRS and CDR2 is YFSETQ. The CDR3 has 14 residues. Documented treatment: around 19 received Ad26.COV2.S at low or high dose, single or two shots; about 5 received placebo; per-sample allocation not given. The samples were gathered on day 63 after the first injection of vaccine or placebo. The method was immunoSEQ multiplex PCR; TCRdb's version includes in-frame clones alone and lacks a portion of them. The sample lists hundreds of thousands of clones, around nine tenths occurring once.

The V gene is TRBV5-1, the J gene TRBJ1-5; maybe TRBD1 (6 bases). The starting material was peripheral blood, obtained in a trial of Ad26.COV2.S vaccine versus placebo. This clonotype originated in a person between 18 and 60 years old who received the Ad26.COV2.S COVID-19 vaccine or a placebo. CDR3 nucleotide sequence: TGCGCCAGCAGCTTGGAGGGGGAGAGTCAGCCCCAGCATTTT. Translated, it gives CASSLEGESQPQHF.